These 2 T cell receptor beta chains came from one sample sequenced in a study of T cells after yellow fever vaccination. TCRdb called the 5' RACE reads again in MiXCR, with one record for every CDR3 protein. Of around 350,000 distinct CDR3 sequences listed, approximately 10% are singletons. Sequencing was performed on PBMCs, taken on the day of the first yellow fever vaccination. Receptors originate from a man aged 18 to 30 who received the YFV17D yellow fever vaccine.

The chain links TRBV20-1 to TRBJ2-1; the D is unclear. This CDR3 has 14 amino acids. Germline V gene sequence: CDR1 DFQATT, CDR2 SNEGSKA (reference sequence). The V end was cut by 1 base, the J end by 1 base, with 8 bases between. In DNA form, the CDR3 reads TGCAGTGCTAGAGGCCCCCCTTCCTACAATGAGCAGTTCTTC. This translates into CSARGPPSYNEQFF.

In this sample, this clonotype turned up many times. The J gene is TRBJ2-2, the V gene TRBV5-1; the D is unclear. The CDR3 is made up of 15 amino acids. Germline lookup yields CDR1 SGHRS and CDR2 YFSETQ. Trimming removed 4 bases at V and 0 bases at J, with 10 bases between. The CDR3, as DNA: TGCGCCAGCAGCGAACTACATACGAACACCGGGGAGCTGTTTTTT. Protein: CASSELHTNTGELFF.